Below are 13 T cell receptor beta chains sequenced from a single sample in a study of tumor-infiltrating lymphocytes in oesophageal squamous cell carcinoma. TCRdb analysed the PCR reads with MiXCR anew, one entry per CDR3 protein. Found here are around 13,000 distinct CDR3 sequences, 52% of them singletons; the top ten hold roughly 30%. What was sequenced was esophageal tumor tissue. The receptors were gathered from a female donor with esophageal squamous cell carcinoma.

This clonotype was picked up many times. The chain carries TRBV4-2 and TRBJ2-7, with D perhaps matching TRBD2 (5 bases). V gave up 7 bases and J gave up 6 bases, with 16 bases separating them. The germline gives CDR1 LGHNA, CDR2 YNFKEQ. This CDR3 spans 13 amino acids. In DNA, the CDR3 is TGTGCCAGCATGAGAATGGAGGTTGGCGAGCAGTACTTC. Its translation: CASMRMEVGEQYF.

The chain combines TRBV7-2 with TRBJ1-1, with a tentative D call TRBD1 (6 bases). Germline V gene lookup returns CDR1 SGHTA and CDR2 FQGNSA. The CDR3 has 15 amino acids. The V and J ends lost 4 bases and 5 bases respectively, with 17 bases between them. For the CDR3, the DNA is TGTGCCAGCAGCTCCCTACAGGGAGTCGATACTGAAGCTTTCTTT. Residues: CASSSLQGVDTEAFF.

The V call is TRBV7-3, the J call TRBJ1-6; D is uncertain. With the DNA end fitting TRBJ1-1 better, the J assignment may be wrong. Looked up from germline, CDR1 is SGHTA and CDR2 is FQGTGA. The CDR3 has 20 residues. CDR3 nucleotide sequence: TGTGCCAGCAGCCCCGCCAGGCAGACGAACACCGGGGAGCTGAACACTGAAGCTTTCTTT. Translating it yields CASSPARQTNTGELNTEAFF.

The chain is built from TRBV10-3 and TRBJ2-5; 10 bases align to TRBD2. J lost 5 bases, V lost 0 bases, and 3 bases had no gene match. CDR1 is ENHRY and CDR2 is SYGVKD in the germline V gene. CDR3 length: 15 amino acids. CDR3 region: CAISESLAGVETQYF. In DNA, the CDR3 is TGTGCCATCAGTGAGTCGCTAGCGGGAGTTGAGACCCAGTACTTC.

This clonotype was seen a handful of times. The chain is built from TRBV18 and TRBJ2-2; 7 nucleotides line up with TRBD1. The germline V gene encodes CDR1 KGHSH and CDR2 LQKENI. Unmatched junction bases numbered 1, after V lost 0 bases and J lost 3 bases. CDR3 size: 15 residues. CDR3 loop: CASSPPTGYTGELFF. The DNA of the CDR3 is TGTGCCAGCTCACCACCGACAGGGTACACCGGGGAGCTGTTTTTT. The full variable domain, completed using reference TRBV18 and TRBJ2-2, is NAGVMQNPRHLVRRRGQEARLRCSPMKGHSHVYWYRQLPEEGLKFMVYLQKENIIDESGMPKERFSAEFPKEGPSILRIQQVVRGDSAAYFCASSPPTGYTGELFFGEGSRLTVL.

This sequence joins TRBV7-8 and TRBJ2-1; D remains unclear. The assigned J gene may be wrong: the sequence end matches TRBJ2-7 better. The CDR3 covers 13 residues. Germline lookup yields CDR1 SGHVS and CDR2 FQNEAQ. The CDR3 region has the DNA TGTGCCAGCAGCCCTCCGGCGCGGCACGAGCAGTACTTC. This encodes CASSPPARHEQYF.

This clonotype was counted ten times or more. The V and J genes are TRBV4-3 and TRBJ1-4; D is unresolved. The CDR3 loop spans 16 amino acids. From germline, CDR1 is LGHNA and CDR2 YSLEER. Trimming removed 5 bases from V and 0 bases from J, with 13 bases in between. The CDR3 is CASSTRATATNEKLFF. DNA for the CDR3: TGCGCCAGCAGCACCCGGGCCACGGCAACTAATGAAAAACTGTTTTTT.

The chain links TRBV7-3 to TRBJ2-3; 9 bases are shared with TRBD2. V was clipped by 5 bases and J by 4 bases; unmatched bases: 4. Germline V gene sequence: CDR1 SGHTA, CDR2 FQGTGA. The CDR3 is made up of 14 amino acids. CDR3: CASSGSGSADTQYF. The DNA for the CDR3 is TGTGCCAGCAGCGGTAGCGGGAGTGCAGATACGCAGTATTTT.

This clonotype is termed medium-sized. This chain uses TRBV7-9 with TRBJ1-1; D not certain. This CDR3 is 14 amino acids long. V lost 0 bases and J 1 base, leaving 6 bases between the germline ends. Germline V CDR1 and CDR2: SEHNR, FQNEAQ (reference sequence). The CDR3 DNA reads TGTGCCAGCAGCTTAGCTTCCAGGAACACTGAAGCTTTCTTT. Protein sequence: CASSLASRNTEAFF.

This clonotype was observed a few times. The chain joins TRBV20-1 to TRBJ2-7; TRBD2 matches 10 bases. Per germline, CDR1 DFQATT and CDR2 SNEGSKA (reference sequence). The ends lost 7 bases at V and 7 bases at J; junction bases unmatched: 16. The CDR3 loop spans 15 amino acids. CDR3 sequence (DNA): TGCAGTGTTACGAGGGGACTAGCGATACTGAATGAGCAGTACTTC. Translating gives CSVTRGLAILNEQYF.

This rearrangement joins TRBV6-1 to TRBJ2-7; 11 nucleotides align to TRBD2. The end of the DNA aligns better with TRBJ2-5, so the J call may be wrong. CDR1 MNHNS and CDR2 SASEGT come from the germline V gene. This CDR3 spans 15 amino acids. The CDR3 spells CASSGGTSGQETQYF. CDR3 in DNA: TGTGCCAGCAGTGGCGGGACTAGCGGACAAGAGACCCAGTACTTC.

The chain employs TRBV7-9 and TRBJ2-3; perhaps TRBD2 as D (6 bases). Germline V gene sequence: CDR1 SEHNR, CDR2 FQNEAQ (reference sequence). This CDR3 has 15 amino acids. Deletions cut 2 bases from V and 2 bases from J, with 11 bases between. This chain's CDR3 is CASSLWRGDTDTQYF. The CDR3 DNA is TGTGCCAGCAGCTTATGGAGGGGAGACACAGATACGCAGTATTTT.

The chain's CDR3 is CASSRRNGATEAFF. For the CDR3, the DNA is TGTGCCAGCAGCCGTCGTAACGGGGCCACTGAAGCTTTCTTT. The rearrangement links TRBV7-8 to TRBJ1-1; TRBD1 might be the D (5 bases). The CDR3 extends over 14 amino acids. The V and J ends lost 5 bases and 4 bases respectively, with 14 bases between them. CDR1 is SGHVS and CDR2 is FQNEAQ in the germline V gene.